These T cell receptor beta chains were read from a single sample in a study of early T cells in non-severe SARS-CoV-2 infection. A single record per CDR3 protein comes from TCRdb applying MiXCR to the 5' RACE reads. The sample contains tens of thousands of distinct CDR3 sequences, approximately 12% of which appear only once. The specimen was whole blood. The receptors were gathered from an adult who was a healthcare worker with PCR-confirmed SARS-CoV-2 infection or an uninfected control (not recorded which). The CDR3 runs from the conserved cysteine through the conserved F or W. Each record gives: J gene, V gene, clone size, D gene, CDR3 DNA, CDR3 protein. D genes are given only for firm matches. Rows give clone size only sometimes, using once, few, many, or a class for an expanded clone.

J: TRBJ1-2
V: TRBV9
size: few
D: .
DNA: TGTGCCAGCAGCGAGAAGGACAGAAGCTATGGCTACACCTTC
CDR3: CASSEKDRSYGYTF

J: TRBJ1-3
V: TRBV5-1
size: few
D: .
DNA: TGCGCCAGCAGCCGGGACGTCTCTGGAAACACCATATATTTT
CDR3: CASSRDVSGNTIYF

J: TRBJ2-2
V: TRBV7-2
size: many
D: TRBD2
DNA: TGTGCCAGCAGCTTAACCGGGACTAGCTACACCGGGGAGCTGTTTTTT
CDR3: CASSLTGTSYTGELFF

J: TRBJ1-5
V: TRBV9
size: many
D: .
DNA: TGTGCCAGCAGCGTAGACGGGGGCGACAATCAGCCCCAGCATTTT
CDR3: CASSVDGGDNQPQHF

J: TRBJ2-1
V: TRBV20-1
size: many
D: .
DNA: TGCAGTGCTCCCGACAGGAGCTCCTACAATGAGCAGTTCTTC
CDR3: CSAPDRSSYNEQFF

J: TRBJ2-7
V: TRBV7-2
size: few
D: .
DNA: TGTGCCAGCAGCCTCCCGGGGCGGACGGGTAACGAGCAGTACTTC
CDR3: CASSLPGRTGNEQYF

J: TRBJ1-5
V: TRBV6-5
size: many
D: .
DNA: TGTGCCAGCAGTTACTCTTATAGCAATCAGCCCCAGCATTTT
CDR3: CASSYSYSNQPQHF

J: TRBJ2-7
V: TRBV19
size: .
D: TRBD1
DNA: TGTGCCAGTAGTATTTCCGGGACAGGGGTCCACGAGCAGTACTTC
CDR3: CASSISGTGVHEQYF

J: TRBJ2-7
V: TRBV6-1
size: few
D: .
DNA: TGTGCCAGCAGTGCTACGGCAGGGCAGTACTTC
CDR3: CASSATAGQYF

J: TRBJ2-3
V: TRBV7-6
size: many
D: .
DNA: TGTGCCAGCAGCCTAAGGGAAGATACGCAGTATTTT
CDR3: CASSLREDTQYF

J: TRBJ1-4
V: TRBV5-6
size: few
D: .
DNA: TGTGCCAGCAGCTTCGCGGGACGCGGTAATGAAAAACTGTTTTTT
CDR3: CASSFAGRGNEKLFF

J: TRBJ1-1
V: TRBV29-1
size: .
D: .
DNA: TGCAGCGTTAAAACAGGACCGAACACTGAAGCTTTCTTT
CDR3: CSVKTGPNTEAFF

J: TRBJ2-1
V: TRBV5-4
size: many
D: .
DNA: TGTGCCAGCAGCTTGGGACCCGCCGCTCGCAATGAGCAGTTCTTC
CDR3: CASSLGPAARNEQFF

J: TRBJ2-7
V: TRBV5-1
size: many
D: .
DNA: TGCGCCAGCAGCTCCCTACGGGTGGACGAGCAGTACTTC
CDR3: CASSSLRVDEQYF

J: TRBJ2-2
V: TRBV2
size: many
D: TRBD2
DNA: TGTGCCAGCTCTAGCGGGGTAGGAACCGGGGAGCTGTTTTTT
CDR3: CASSSGVGTGELFF

J: TRBJ2-5
V: TRBV6-5
size: few
D: TRBD2
DNA: TGTGCCAGCAGTCCCCGCCTGCGGGGGGGAGGAGAGACCCAGTACTTC
CDR3: CASSPRLRGGGETQYF

J: TRBJ2-5
V: TRBV14
size: few
D: .
DNA: TGTGCCAGCAGCCAAGATGAGTACGCCCAAGAGACCCAGTACTTC
CDR3: CASSQDEYAQETQYF

J: TRBJ1-5
V: TRBV7-9
size: few
D: .
DNA: TGTGCCAGCAGCCAGGACAATAGCAATCAGCCCCAGCATTTT
CDR3: CASSQDNSNQPQHF

J: TRBJ2-7
V: TRBV9
size: many
D: .
DNA: TGTGCCAGCAGCGTCGACACCACCTACGAGCAGTACTTC
CDR3: CASSVDTTYEQYF

J: TRBJ2-1
V: TRBV5-4
size: few
D: .
DNA: TGTGCCAGCAGTCAAGGAGGGTCAACTTACAATGAGCAGTTCTTC
CDR3: CASSQGGSTYNEQFF

J: TRBJ2-5
V: TRBV7-9
size: many
D: TRBD1
DNA: TGTGCCAGCAGCCCCACAACAGGGGTAAAGACCCAGTACTTC
CDR3: CASSPTTGVKTQYF

J: TRBJ1-5
V: TRBV25-1
size: .
D: .
DNA: TGTGCCAGCAGTGACAGAAACAATCAGCCCCAGCATTTT
CDR3: CASSDRNNQPQHF

J: TRBJ2-1
V: TRBV3-1
size: .
D: .
DNA: TGTGCCAACAGCCAACCGCGGCAGGGGGAGCAGTTCTTC
CDR3: CANSQPRQGEQFF

J: TRBJ1-4
V: TRBV11-2
size: many
D: .
DNA: TGTGCCAGCAGTTCCACCGGAGCAACTAATGAAAAACTGTTTTTT
CDR3: CASSSTGATNEKLFF

J: TRBJ2-3
V: TRBV15
size: .
D: .
DNA: TGTGCCACCAGCACCTTCGGGCCAGATACGCAGTATTTT
CDR3: CATSTFGPDTQYF

J: TRBJ2-5
V: TRBV7-8
size: .
D: TRBD2
DNA: TGTGCCAGCAGCACTAGACTAGCGGCGGAGACCCAGTACTTC
CDR3: CASSTRLAAETQYF